One and the same sample provided the 14 T cell receptor beta chains below, sequenced in a study of beta chain features in type 1 diabetes. Investigators reverse transcribed all isolated RNA, so they sequenced expressed TCRB transcripts. The protocol was immunoSEQ multiplex PCR, while the TCRdb copy is restricted to in-frame clones and leaves out a portion. The sample lists about 230,000 clones; over 7.5% were seen once. Sequenced: naive CD4+ T cells from blood. Every receptor here comes from a woman between 18 and 29 years old in good health.

This clone has only a few counts. The rearrangement uses TRBV30 and TRBJ2-1; D is uncertain. The CDR3 consists of 14 residues. The germline CDR1 and CDR2 sequences are GTSNPN and SVGIG (reference sequence). The V end lost 0 bases, the J end lost 5 bases, and 11 bases lay between the germline ends. The CDR3 loop is CAWSVLVPHNEQFF. CDR3 bases: TGTGCCTGGAGTGTTCTAGTCCCCCACAATGAGCAGTTCTTC. Full variable domain (remainder filled in from reference TRBV30 and TRBJ2-1): SQTIHQWPATLVQPVGSPLSLECTVEGTSNPNLYWYRQAAGRGLQLLFYSVGIGQISSEVPQNLSASRPQDRQFILSSKKLLLSDSGFYLCAWSVLVPHNEQFFGPGTRLTVL.

This clone was seen a few times. The genes are TRBV5-1 and TRBJ2-3; weak D call: TRBD2 (7 bases). Germline V gene sequence: CDR1 SGHRS, CDR2 YFSETQ. Trimming pared 4 bases from V and 3 bases from J, leaving 18 bases between. The CDR3 sequence is 16 residues long. This CDR3 is CASSLRGALVTDTQYF. CDR3 DNA: TGCGCCAGCAGCCTACGGGGGGCCCTCGTTACAGATACGCAGTATTTT.

The V and J genes are TRBV6-5 and TRBJ2-1, with 8 bases matching TRBD2. Trimming cost V 6 bases and J 8 bases; bases outside gene matches: 12. Per germline, CDR1 MNHEY and CDR2 SVGAGI. This CDR3 is built from 15 residues. CDR3 DNA sequence: TGTGCCAGCAGATTAGCGGGAAAAGGGCTCTATGAGCAGTTCTTC. Translation gives CASRLAGKGLYEQFF.

Only a few counts were recorded for this clone. The chain employs TRBV30 and TRBJ2-4; 10 nucleotides agree with TRBD2. CDR1 is GTSNPN and CDR2 is SVGIG in the germline V gene (reference sequence). With V trimmed by 3 bases and J by 6 bases, 14 bases remained unmatched. The CDR3 contains 17 residues. The CDR3 DNA is TGTGCCTGGAGGCAGAGGCAAGCGGGGGGGCCCAGAAACATTCAGTACTTC. It codes for CAWRQRQAGGPRNIQYF.

The chain carries TRBV9 and TRBJ2-7; 13 positions match TRBD2. The V segment lost 4 bases and the J segment 7 bases; nucleotides outside the gene matches: 11. The germline V gene has CDR1 SGDLS and CDR2 YYNGEE. CDR3 size: 16 residues. The CDR3, as DNA: TGTGCCAGCAGCCCTGGACTAGCGGGAGACCCGGGGGAGCAGTACTTC. Protein: CASSPGLAGDPGEQYF.

This clone has only a few counts. The chain links TRBV5-1 to TRBJ2-1, with 8 nucleotides matching TRBD1. The CDR3 extends over 13 amino acids. With 5 bases clipped from V and 8 bases from J, the junction kept 6 bases outside the gene matches. Looked up from germline, CDR1 is SGHRS and CDR2 is YFSETQ. CDR3 amino acids: CASRAYRGDEQFF. For the CDR3, the DNA is TGCGCCAGCAGGGCCTACAGGGGGGATGAGCAGTTCTTC.

The rearrangement links TRBV2 to TRBJ1-5; 11 nucleotides align to TRBD1. Trimming removed 2 bases from V and 5 bases from J; junction bases left unmatched: 8. This CDR3 has 17 residues. Germline V gives CDR1 SNHLY, CDR2 FYNNEI. The CDR3, as DNA: TGTGCCAGCAGTGAAAGGGACAGGGGGGTAATGGATCAGCCCCAGCATTTT. Translating it yields CASSERDRGVMDQPQHF.

This clone was detected only a few times. V and J are TRBV14 and TRBJ1-5; no clear D. The CDR3 length is 15 residues. Trimming shortened V by 4 bases and J by 3 bases, and 13 bases separated the two germline ends. Per the germline V gene, CDR1 is SGHDN and CDR2 is FVKESK. The CDR3 loop reads CASSRPPRSNQPQHF. CDR3 nucleotide sequence: TGTGCCAGCAGCCGCCCCCCCAGGTCCAATCAGCCCCAGCATTTT.

This clone was detected a few times. The rearrangement uses TRBV7-8 and TRBJ2-7, with D unclear. In germline, CDR1 is SGHVS, CDR2 FQNEAQ. The CDR3 has 13 residues. V lost 1 base, J lost 7 bases, and 11 bases lay in between. CDR3 amino acids: CASSLGSAGEQYF. CDR3 sequence (DNA): TGTGCCAGCAGCTTAGGGAGCGCCGGGGAGCAGTACTTC.

This chain joins TRBV7-2 and TRBJ2-1; TRBD2 aligns across 10 bases. After removal of 5 bases from V and 10 bases from J, the junction contained 8 bases not matched to a gene. CDR1 and CDR2 from the germline V gene are SGHTA and FQGNSA. The CDR3 length is 14 residues. CDR3 in DNA: TGTGCCAGCAGCGTTAGCGGGGGGCGATTCGAGCAGTTCTTC. It is translated as CASSVSGGRFEQFF.

This clone was seen a handful of times. The chain employs TRBV11-2 and TRBJ2-1, with unresolved D. CDR3 length: 13 amino acids. V was pared by 3 bases and J by 5 bases, with 8 bases between. In germline, CDR1 is SGHAT, CDR2 FQNNGV. CDR3 loop: CASSLSRHNEQFF. CDR3 in DNA: TGTGCCAGCAGCTTGAGCAGGCACAATGAGCAGTTCTTC.

This clone was observed a few times. This rearrangement joins TRBV6-5 to TRBJ2-1; 10 nucleotides match TRBD1. The CDR3 runs 15 residues. The V segment lost 5 bases and the J segment 7 bases; nucleotides outside the gene matches: 8. Per the germline V gene, CDR1 is MNHEY and CDR2 is SVGAGI. DNA of the CDR3: TGTGCCAGCAGTCCCAGGGGGACAGGGGTTAATGAGCAGTTCTTC. It translates to CASSPRGTGVNEQFF.

This clone has just a few counts. The chain couples TRBV11-2 to TRBJ1-3; D might be TRBD1 (6 bases). Looked up from germline, CDR1 is SGHAT and CDR2 is FQNNGV. The CDR3 loop spans 16 amino acids. With 2 bases removed from V and 9 bases from J, the gap between germline ends came to 20 bases. Here the CDR3 reads CASSLLDRGALGTIYF. CDR3 in DNA: TGTGCCAGCAGCTTACTCGACCGGGGGGCGCTGGGCACCATATATTTT. Combining the CDR3 with reference TRBV11-2 and TRBJ1-3 gives the whole variable domain EAGVAQSPRYKIIEKRQSVAFWCNPISGHATLYWYQQILGQGPKLLIQFQNNGVVDDSQLPKDRFSAERLKGVDSTLKIQPAKLEDSAVYLCASSLLDRGALGTIYFGEGSWLTVV.

This clone was seen more than once but under ten times. The chain has TRBV30 and TRBJ2-5; TRBD2 matches 11 bases. V shed 1 base, J shed 9 bases, and the junction held 7 bases outside the gene matches. The CDR3 extends over 14 amino acids. CDR1 is GTSNPN and CDR2 is SVGIG in the germline V gene (reference sequence). CDR3: CAWSGLAGPRAQYF. In nucleotides, the CDR3 is TGTGCCTGGAGTGGACTAGCGGGGCCCCGGGCCCAGTACTTC. The full variable domain, completed using reference TRBV30 and TRBJ2-5, is SQTIHQWPATLVQPVGSPLSLECTVEGTSNPNLYWYRQAAGRGLQLLFYSVGIGQISSEVPQNLSASRPQDRQFILSSKKLLLSDSGFYLCAWSGLAGPRAQYFGPGTRLLVL.